The 9 T cell receptor beta chains given below trace back to one sample, sequenced in a study of STAT5B mutations in CD4+ large granular lymphocyte leukemia. The repertoire was sequenced with immunoSEQ multiplex PCR; TCRdb's copy has only in-frame clones and lacks some. The sample holds roughly 34,000 clones, about four fifths seen once. Sequencing used CD4+ T cells from blood buffy coats. The receptors derive from a human donor in good health.

This chain links TRBV5-1 with TRBJ2-6; a possible D gene is TRBD1 (5 bases). Germline V gene lookup returns CDR1 SGHRS and CDR2 YFSETQ. The V end was cut by 2 bases, the J end by 3 bases, with 9 bases between. This CDR3 contains 15 residues. The CDR3 sequence is CASSFGRVGANVLTF. CDR3 in DNA: TGCGCCAGCAGCTTTGGCAGGGTTGGGGCCAACGTCCTGACTTTC. The full variable domain, rest sourced from reference TRBV5-1 and TRBJ2-6, is KAGVTQTPRYLIKTRGQQVTLSCSPISGHRSVSWYQQTPGQGLQFLFEYFSETQRNKGNFPGRFSGRQFSNSRSEMNVSTLELGDSALYLCASSFGRVGANVLTFGAGSRLTVL.

The V gene is TRBV2, the J gene TRBJ2-1; TRBD2 is a possible D gene (5 bases). CDR3 length equals 15 residues. V was pared by 3 bases and J by 0 bases, with 9 bases between. The V gene's germline CDR1 is SNHLY and CDR2 FYNNEI. CDR3 in amino acids: CASSESGSSYNEQFF. The CDR3 DNA follows: TGTGCCAGCAGTGAGAGTGGGAGCTCCTACAATGAGCAGTTCTTC.

CDR3 protein: CASSPARDQLTQHF. The CDR3 DNA reads as TGTGCCAGCAGTCCCGCCCGGGACCAATTGACCCAGCATTTT. The gene calls are TRBV6-5 and TRBJ1-5; tentative D call: TRBD1 (5 bases). In germline, CDR1 is MNHEY, CDR2 SVGAGI. V lost 5 bases and J 11 bases, leaving 19 bases between the germline ends. CDR3 size: 14 residues.

The rearrangement uses TRBV13 and TRBJ2-3; 7 positions match TRBD2. Per the germline V gene, CDR1 is PRHDT and CDR2 is FYEKMQ (reference sequence). The V segment lost 0 bases and the J segment 2 bases; nucleotides outside the gene matches: 2. The CDR3 length is 15 residues. CDR3 bases: TGTGCCAGCAGCTTAGGAGCGGGATCCACAGATACGCAGTATTTT. It yields the protein CASSLGAGSTDTQYF.

This chain uses TRBV27 with TRBJ2-3, with TRBD2 matching over 8 bases. After removal of 5 bases from V and 4 bases from J, the junction contained 5 bases not matched to a gene. There are 14 residues in the CDR3. The V gene's germline CDR1 is MNHEY and CDR2 SMNVEV (reference sequence). As DNA, the CDR3 is TGTGCCAGCAGTATCACGGGAGGGCCAGATACGCAGTATTTT. Its protein product is CASSITGGPDTQYF.

This rearrangement joins TRBV7-2 to TRBJ1-2; 8 bases are a match to TRBD1. This CDR3 has 16 amino acids. V shed 1 base and J 6 bases; nucleotides not matched to a gene: 10. CDR1 is SGHTA and CDR2 is FQGNSA in the germline V gene. CDR3 in amino acids: CASSLVGTGSSNGYTF. The DNA of the CDR3 is TGTGCCAGCAGCTTAGTAGGGACAGGAAGTAGTAATGGCTACACCTTC.

This clone has more than one count but fewer than ten. The chain joins TRBV4-3 to TRBJ1-2; D remains unclear. The CDR3 length is 14 residues. Trimming removed 1 base at V and 4 bases at J, with 10 bases between. From germline, CDR1 is LGHNA and CDR2 YSLEER. This CDR3 reads CASSQAWVGYGYTF. CDR3 nucleotide sequence: TGCGCCAGCAGCCAAGCGTGGGTTGGCTATGGCTACACCTTC.

This chain connects TRBV18 to TRBJ2-7; 7 bases line up with TRBD1. The trim removed 4 bases at V and 3 bases at J, leaving 9 bases unmatched. The CDR3 loop spans 15 amino acids. Per germline, CDR1 KGHSH and CDR2 LQKENI. The CDR3 bases are TGTGCCAGCTCACAGGCCGGGACAGAGCGCTACGAGCAGTACTTC. Translated, it gives CASSQAGTERYEQYF.

CDR3 nucleotides: TGTGCCAGCAGCGACGGGAGACTTACCTACAATGAGCAGTTCTTC. Amino acids: CASSDGRLTYNEQFF. The chain joins TRBV7-2 to TRBJ2-1; a possible D gene is TRBD2 (6 bases). Germline V gene lookup returns CDR1 SGHTA and CDR2 FQGNSA. This CDR3 contains 15 residues. Deletions cut 5 bases from V and 2 bases from J, with 13 bases between.